The source of this TCR beta chain is a study of beta chain features in type 1 diabetes. Germline-derived CDR1 and CDR2 are LGHNA and YSLEER. V lost 1 base to trimming and J lost 6 bases; unmatched junction nucleotides: 7. The CDR3 totals 15 residues. Comment on this clone: Its antigen is unidentified.

Isolated RNA was reverse transcribed in full, so expressed TCRB transcripts were sequenced. The method was immunoSEQ multiplex PCR; TCRdb's version includes in-frame clones alone and lacks a portion of them. Among about 140,000 clones listed, approximately 10% were seen once. Whole-study findings and limits: The study found moderately but significantly shorter TCRB CDR3s in all four CD4+ subsets of Type 1 diabetes patients.

This TCR was recovered from a woman aged 35 to 49 in good health. Specimen: central memory CD4+ T cells from blood. V is TRBV4-3 and J is TRBJ1-1; 8 bases line up with TRBD1. The CDR3 loop is CASSQVADRGSEAFF. CDR3 DNA: TGCGCCAGCAGCCAAGTGGCTGACAGGGGCTCTGAAGCTTTCTTT.